This entry features one T cell receptor (beta chain) sequence. This CDR3 region has 15 residues. CDR1 SGHRS and CDR2 YFSETQ come from the germline V gene. V was clipped by 3 bases and J by 5 bases, with 12 bases between them. The entry originates in a study of blood T cell repertoires in COVID-19. Study context: COVID-19 samples collected from the United States, Italy and Spain covered acute and convalescent phases.

This table comes from immunoSEQ multiplex PCR, and its TCRdb copy is limited to in-frame clones, with some not included. The table has some 80,000 clones, more than 75% seen once; the top ten hold about 21%. This TCR was recovered from a human donor in a cohort sampled during active COVID-19. Sample: peripheral blood. This rearrangement joins TRBV5-1 to TRBJ1-6, with D tentatively TRBD1 (6 bases). Here the CDR3 reads CASSSQGPDNSPLHF. CDR3 DNA sequence: TGCGCCAGCAGCTCACAGGGCCCCGATAATTCACCCCTCCACTTT.